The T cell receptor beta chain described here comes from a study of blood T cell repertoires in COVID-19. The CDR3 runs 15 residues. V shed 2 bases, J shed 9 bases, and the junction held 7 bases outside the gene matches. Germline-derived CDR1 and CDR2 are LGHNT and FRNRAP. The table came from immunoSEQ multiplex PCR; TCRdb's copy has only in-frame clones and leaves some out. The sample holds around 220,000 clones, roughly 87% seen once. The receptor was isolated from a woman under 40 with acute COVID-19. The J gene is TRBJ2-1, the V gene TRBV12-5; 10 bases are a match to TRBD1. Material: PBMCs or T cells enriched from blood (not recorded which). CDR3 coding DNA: TGTGCTAGTGGTTTGCGACAGGGGGCGAGGGGTGAGCAGTTCTTC. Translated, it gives CASGLRQGARGEQFF.